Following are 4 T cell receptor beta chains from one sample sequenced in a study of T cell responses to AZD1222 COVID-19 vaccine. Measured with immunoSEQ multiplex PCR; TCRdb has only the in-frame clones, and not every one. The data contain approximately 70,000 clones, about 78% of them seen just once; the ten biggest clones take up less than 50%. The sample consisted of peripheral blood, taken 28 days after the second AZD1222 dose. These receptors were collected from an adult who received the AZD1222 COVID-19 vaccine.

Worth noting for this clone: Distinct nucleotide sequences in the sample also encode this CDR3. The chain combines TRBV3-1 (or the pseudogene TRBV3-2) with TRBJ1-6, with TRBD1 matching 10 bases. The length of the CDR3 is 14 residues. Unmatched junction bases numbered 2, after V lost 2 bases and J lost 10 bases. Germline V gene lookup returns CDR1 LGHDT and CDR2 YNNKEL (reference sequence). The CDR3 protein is CASSQRDRGSPLHF. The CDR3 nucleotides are TGTGCCAGCAGCCAACGGGACAGGGGCTCACCCCTCCACTTT.

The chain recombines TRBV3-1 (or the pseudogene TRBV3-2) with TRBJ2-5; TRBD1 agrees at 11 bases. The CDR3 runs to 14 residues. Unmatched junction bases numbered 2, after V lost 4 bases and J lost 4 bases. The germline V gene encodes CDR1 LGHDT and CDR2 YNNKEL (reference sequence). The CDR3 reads CASSRGTGGETQYF. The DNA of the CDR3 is TGTGCCAGCAGCCGAGGGACAGGGGGAGAGACCCAGTACTTC.

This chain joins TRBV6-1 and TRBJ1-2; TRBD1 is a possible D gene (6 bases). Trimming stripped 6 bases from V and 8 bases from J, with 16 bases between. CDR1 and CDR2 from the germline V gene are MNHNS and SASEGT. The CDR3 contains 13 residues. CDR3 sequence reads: CASRKQGSEGYTF. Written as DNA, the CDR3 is TGTGCCAGCAGAAAACAGGGATCTGAGGGCTACACCTTC.

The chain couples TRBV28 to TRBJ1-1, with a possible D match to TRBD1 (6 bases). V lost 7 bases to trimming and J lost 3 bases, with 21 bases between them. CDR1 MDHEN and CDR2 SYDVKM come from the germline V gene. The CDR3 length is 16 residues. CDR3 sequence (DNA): TGTGCCAGCACCAACGGACAGCGGCAATTGGACACTGAAGCTTTCTTT. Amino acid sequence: CASTNGQRQLDTEAFF.